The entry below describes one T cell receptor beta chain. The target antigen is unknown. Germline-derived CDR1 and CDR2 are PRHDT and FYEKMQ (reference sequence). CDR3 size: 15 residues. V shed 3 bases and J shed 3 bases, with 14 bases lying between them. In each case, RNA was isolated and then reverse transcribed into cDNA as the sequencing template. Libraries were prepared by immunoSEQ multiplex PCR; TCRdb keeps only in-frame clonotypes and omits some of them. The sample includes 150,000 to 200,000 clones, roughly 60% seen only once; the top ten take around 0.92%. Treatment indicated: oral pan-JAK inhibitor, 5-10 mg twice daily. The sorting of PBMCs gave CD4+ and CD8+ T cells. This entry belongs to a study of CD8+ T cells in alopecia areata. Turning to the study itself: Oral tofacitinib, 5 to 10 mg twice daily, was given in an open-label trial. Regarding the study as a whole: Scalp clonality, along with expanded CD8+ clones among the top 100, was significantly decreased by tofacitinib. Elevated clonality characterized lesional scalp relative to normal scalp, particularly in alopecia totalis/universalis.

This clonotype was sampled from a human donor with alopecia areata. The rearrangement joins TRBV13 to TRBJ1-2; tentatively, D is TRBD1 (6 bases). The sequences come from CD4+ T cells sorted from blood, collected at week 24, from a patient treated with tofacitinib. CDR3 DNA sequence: TGTGCCAGCAGCTTGACAGGCCTTGGGGACTATGGCTACACCTTC. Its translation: CASSLTGLGDYGYTF. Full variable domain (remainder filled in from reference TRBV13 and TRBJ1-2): AAGVIQSPRHLIKEKRETATLKCYPIPRHDTVYWYQQGPGQDPQFLISFYEKMQSDKGSIPDRFSAQQFSDYHSELNMSSLELGDSALYFCASSLTGLGDYGYTFGSGTRLTVV.